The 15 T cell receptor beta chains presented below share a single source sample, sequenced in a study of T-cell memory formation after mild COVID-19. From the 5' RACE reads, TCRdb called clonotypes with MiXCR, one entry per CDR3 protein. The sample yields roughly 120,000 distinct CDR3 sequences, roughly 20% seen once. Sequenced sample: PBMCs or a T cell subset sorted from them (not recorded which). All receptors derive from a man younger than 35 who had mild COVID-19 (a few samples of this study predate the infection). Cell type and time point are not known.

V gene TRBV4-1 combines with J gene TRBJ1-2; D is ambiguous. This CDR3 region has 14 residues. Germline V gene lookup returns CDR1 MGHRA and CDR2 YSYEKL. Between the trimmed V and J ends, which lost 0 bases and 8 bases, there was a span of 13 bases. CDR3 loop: CASSQEPGHGGYTF. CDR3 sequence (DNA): TGCGCCAGCAGCCAAGAACCCGGCCATGGGGGCTACACCTTC.

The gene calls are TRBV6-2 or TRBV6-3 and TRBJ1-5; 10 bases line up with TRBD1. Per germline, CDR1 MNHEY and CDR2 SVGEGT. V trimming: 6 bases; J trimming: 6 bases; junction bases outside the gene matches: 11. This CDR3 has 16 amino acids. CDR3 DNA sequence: TGTGCCAGCAGATACCCGACAGGGGGCTCGGGTCAGCCCCAGCATTTT. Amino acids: CASRYPTGGSGQPQHF.

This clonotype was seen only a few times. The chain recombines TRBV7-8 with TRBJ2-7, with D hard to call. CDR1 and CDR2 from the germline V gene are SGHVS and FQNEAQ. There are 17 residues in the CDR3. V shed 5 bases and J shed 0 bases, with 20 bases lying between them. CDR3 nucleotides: TGTGCCAGCAGCCCTAGAGTATATCCCTCGAGCTCCTACGAGCAGTACTTC. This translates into CASSPRVYPSSSYEQYF.

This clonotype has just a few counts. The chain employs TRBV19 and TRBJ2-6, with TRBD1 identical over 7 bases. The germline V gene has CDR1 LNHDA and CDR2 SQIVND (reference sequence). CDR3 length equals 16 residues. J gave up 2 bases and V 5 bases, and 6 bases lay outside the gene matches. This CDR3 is CASSDRVFAGANVLTF. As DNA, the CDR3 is TGTGCCAGTAGTGACAGGGTCTTTGCTGGGGCCAACGTCCTGACTTTC. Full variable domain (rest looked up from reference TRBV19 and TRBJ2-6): DGGITQSPKYLFRKEGQNVTLSCEQNLNHDAMYWYRQDPGQGLRLIYYSQIVNDFQKGDIAEGYSVSREKKESFPLTVTSAQKNPTAFYLCASSDRVFAGANVLTFGAGSRLTVL.

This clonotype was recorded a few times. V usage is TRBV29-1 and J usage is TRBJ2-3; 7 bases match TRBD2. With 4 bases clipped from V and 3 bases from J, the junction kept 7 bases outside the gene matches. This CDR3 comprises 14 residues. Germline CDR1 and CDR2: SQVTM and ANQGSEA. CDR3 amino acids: CSVGGKAGTDTQYF. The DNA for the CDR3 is TGCAGCGTTGGAGGGAAAGCGGGGACAGATACGCAGTATTTT.

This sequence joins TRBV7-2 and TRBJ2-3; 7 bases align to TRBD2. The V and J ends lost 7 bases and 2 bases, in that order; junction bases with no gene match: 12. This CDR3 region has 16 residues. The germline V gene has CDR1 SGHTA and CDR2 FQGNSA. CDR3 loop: CASTLIRDYATDTQYF. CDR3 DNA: TGTGCCAGCACCCTCATCCGGGACTATGCCACAGATACGCAGTATTTT. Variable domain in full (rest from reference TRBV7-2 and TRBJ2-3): GAGVSQSPSNKVTEKGKDVELRCDPISGHTALYWYRQSLGQGLEFLIYFQGNSAPDKSGLPSDRFSAERTGGSVSTLTIQRTQQEDSAVYLCASTLIRDYATDTQYFGPGTRLTVL.

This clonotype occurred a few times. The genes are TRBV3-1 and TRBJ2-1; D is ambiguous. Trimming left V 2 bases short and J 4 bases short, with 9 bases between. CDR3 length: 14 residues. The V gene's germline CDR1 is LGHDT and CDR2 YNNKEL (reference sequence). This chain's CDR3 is CASSQRSLYNEQFF. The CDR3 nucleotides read TGTGCCAGCAGCCAACGGTCCTTATACAATGAGCAGTTCTTC.

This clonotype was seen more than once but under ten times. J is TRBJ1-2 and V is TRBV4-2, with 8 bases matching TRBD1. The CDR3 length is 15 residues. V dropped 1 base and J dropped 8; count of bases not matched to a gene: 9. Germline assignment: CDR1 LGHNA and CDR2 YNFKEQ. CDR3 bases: TGTGCCAGCAGCCAAGTTCCAGGGGGCGGAGAAGGCTACACCTTC. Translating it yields CASSQVPGGGEGYTF.

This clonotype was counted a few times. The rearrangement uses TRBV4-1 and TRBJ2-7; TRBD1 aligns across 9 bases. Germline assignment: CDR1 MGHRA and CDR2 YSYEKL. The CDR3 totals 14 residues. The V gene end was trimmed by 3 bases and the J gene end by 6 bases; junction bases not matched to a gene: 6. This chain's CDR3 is CASSHTQGASEQYF. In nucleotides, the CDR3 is TGCGCCAGCAGCCACACACAGGGGGCAAGCGAGCAGTACTTC.

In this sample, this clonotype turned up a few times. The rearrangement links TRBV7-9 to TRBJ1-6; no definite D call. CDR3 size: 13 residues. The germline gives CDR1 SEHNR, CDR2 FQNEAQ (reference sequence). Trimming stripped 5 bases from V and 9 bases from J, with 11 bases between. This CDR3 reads CASSRDETSPLHF. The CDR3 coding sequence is TGTGCCAGCAGCCGTGACGAAACTTCACCCCTCCACTTT.

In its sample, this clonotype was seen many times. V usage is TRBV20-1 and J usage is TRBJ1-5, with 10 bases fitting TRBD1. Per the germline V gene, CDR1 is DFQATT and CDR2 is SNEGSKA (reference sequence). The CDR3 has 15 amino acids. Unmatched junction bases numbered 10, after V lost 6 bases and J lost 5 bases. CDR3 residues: CSAPLRDRGYQPQHF. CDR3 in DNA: TGCAGTGCCCCACTCCGGGACAGGGGCTATCAGCCCCAGCATTTT.

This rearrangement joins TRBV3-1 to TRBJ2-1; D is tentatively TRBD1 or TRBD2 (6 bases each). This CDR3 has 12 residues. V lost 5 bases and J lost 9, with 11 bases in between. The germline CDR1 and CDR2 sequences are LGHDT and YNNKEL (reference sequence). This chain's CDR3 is CASSSGGGEQFF. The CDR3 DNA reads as TGTGCCAGCAGCTCCGGAGGGGGTGAGCAGTTCTTC.

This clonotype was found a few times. As DNA, the CDR3 is TGTGCCAGCAGATTTATCAGAGACTATGGCTACACCTTC. Translating gives CASRFIRDYGYTF. The rearrangement joins TRBV28 to TRBJ1-2; no definite D call. CDR3 length equals 13 residues. Deletions cut 6 bases from V and 3 bases from J, with 11 bases between. Germline V gene lookup returns CDR1 MDHEN and CDR2 SYDVKM.

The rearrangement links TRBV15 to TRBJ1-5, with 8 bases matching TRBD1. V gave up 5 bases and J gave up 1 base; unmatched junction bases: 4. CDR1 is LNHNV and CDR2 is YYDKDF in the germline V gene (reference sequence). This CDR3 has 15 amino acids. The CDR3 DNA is TGTGCCACCAGCCACAGGGGGAGAAGCAATCAGCCCCAGCATTTT. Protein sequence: CATSHRGRSNQPQHF.

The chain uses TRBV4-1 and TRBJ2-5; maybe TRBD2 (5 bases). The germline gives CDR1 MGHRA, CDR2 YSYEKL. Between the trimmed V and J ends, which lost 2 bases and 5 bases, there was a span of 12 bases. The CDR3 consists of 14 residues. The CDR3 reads CASSQTGVRETQYF. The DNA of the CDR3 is TGCGCCAGCAGCCAAACCGGGGTCCGGGAGACCCAGTACTTC.